The 2 T cell receptor beta chains given below trace back to one sample, sequenced in a study of cytomegalovirus exposure and HLA in healthy donors. The data were produced by immunoSEQ multiplex PCR, yet TCRdb's version contains in-frame clones alone and is incomplete. This sample has roughly 310,000 clones, with 88% found just once. The source material was PBMCs. The source of these receptors is a man between 25 and 39 years old in good health and CMV-seronegative.

This clone occurred a few times. The chain joins TRBV10-3 to TRBJ1-2; 7 nucleotides align to TRBD1. Germline V gene data show CDR1 as ENHRY and CDR2 as SYGVKD. The length of the CDR3 is 15 residues. Losses at the gene ends were 4 bases for V and 2 bases for J; bases not matched to a gene: 7. The CDR3 DNA follows: TGTGCCATCAGTGTGGGACAGAAAGCCAACTATGGCTACACCTTC. This translates into CAISVGQKANYGYTF.

The chain joins TRBV7-9 to TRBJ2-3; 16 bases fit TRBD2. The J segment lost 5 bases and the V segment lost 4 bases, leaving 12 bases of the junction unmatched. The CDR3 sequence is 19 residues long. Germline CDR1 SEHNR, CDR2 FQNEAQ (reference sequence). CDR3 amino acids: CASSSPGTSGGAVGDTQYF. In DNA form, the CDR3 reads TGTGCCAGCAGCTCGCCCGGGACTAGCGGGGGGGCGGTTGGAGATACGCAGTATTTT. Full variable domain (outside the CDR3, taken from reference TRBV7-9 and TRBJ2-3): DTGVSQNPRHKITKRGQNVTFRCDPISEHNRLYWYRQTLGQGPEFLTYFQNEAQLEKSRLLSDRFSAERPKGSFSTLEIQRTEQGDSAMYLCASSSPGTSGGAVGDTQYFGPGTRLTVL.